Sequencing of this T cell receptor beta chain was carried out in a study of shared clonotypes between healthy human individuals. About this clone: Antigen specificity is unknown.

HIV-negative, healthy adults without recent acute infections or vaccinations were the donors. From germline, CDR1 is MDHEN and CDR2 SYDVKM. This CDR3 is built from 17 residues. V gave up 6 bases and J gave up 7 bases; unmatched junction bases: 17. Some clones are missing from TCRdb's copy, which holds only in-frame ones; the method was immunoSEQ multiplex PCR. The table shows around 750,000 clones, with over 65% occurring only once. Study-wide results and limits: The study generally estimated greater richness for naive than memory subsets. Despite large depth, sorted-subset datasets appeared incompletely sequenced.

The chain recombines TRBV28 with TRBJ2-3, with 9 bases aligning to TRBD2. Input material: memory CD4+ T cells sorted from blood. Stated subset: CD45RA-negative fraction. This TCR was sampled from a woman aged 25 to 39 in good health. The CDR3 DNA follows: TGTGCCAGCAGATCCTCCGGGACTAGCTTCGTGGGGAATACGCAGTATTTT. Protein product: CASRSSGTSFVGNTQYF.